This TCR beta chain emerged from a study of shared T cell receptors in the human thymus. The repertoire was sequenced with immunoSEQ multiplex PCR; TCRdb's copy has only in-frame clones and lacks some. The sample holds hundreds of thousands of clones, 87% seen once. V gave up 3 bases and J gave up 3 bases; unmatched junction bases: 6. Germline V gene sequence: CDR1 LNHDA, CDR2 SQIVND (reference sequence). The length of the CDR3 is 16 residues. The data also belong to a second study, concerning human thymus T cells. According to that study: Surgeons resected thymus tissue during corrective heart surgery. What appeared biased in thymic and blood repertoires was the usage of V and J genes. There were highly overlapping thymic repertoires among unrelated individuals, as related research reported.

The chain employs TRBV19 and TRBJ2-1, with TRBD1 matching over 9 bases. The sequenced material came from thymocytes. This TCR derives from a boy under two years old with a congenital heart defect. The CDR3 loop reads CASSMGTGLVYNEQFF. For the CDR3, the DNA is TGTGCCAGTAGTATGGGGACAGGGCTGGTCTACAATGAGCAGTTCTTC.